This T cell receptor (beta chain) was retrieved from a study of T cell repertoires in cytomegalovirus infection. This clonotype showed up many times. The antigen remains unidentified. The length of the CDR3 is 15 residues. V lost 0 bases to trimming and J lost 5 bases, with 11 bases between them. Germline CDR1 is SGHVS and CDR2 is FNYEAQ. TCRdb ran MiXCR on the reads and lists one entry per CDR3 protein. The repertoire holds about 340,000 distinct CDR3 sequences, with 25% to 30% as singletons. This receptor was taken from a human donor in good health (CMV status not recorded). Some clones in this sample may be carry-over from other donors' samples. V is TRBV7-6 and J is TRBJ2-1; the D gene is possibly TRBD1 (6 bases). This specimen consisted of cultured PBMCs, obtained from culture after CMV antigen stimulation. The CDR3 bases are TGTGCCAGCAGCTTAGCGTCAGGGGCCCACAATGAGCAGTTCTTC. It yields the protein CASSLASGAHNEQFF.